This T cell receptor (beta chain) was recovered during a study of vaccination effects on CD4 cells after COVID-19. Study-wide background: ViraFEST used viral peptide pools to expand antigen-specific CD4+ T cells before sequencing. Study results and limitations: Late after vaccination, infection- and vaccine-induced clones showed marked clonal contraction.

Isolating CD4+ T cells followed 9 to 10 days of culture. Each participant was administered two doses of either the BNT162b2 or the mRNA-1273 vaccine. Half-medium exchanges with IL-2 medium took place on days 3 and 7. On this clone: Its cognate antigen is unknown.

The CDR3 totals 20 residues. Germline V lookup: CDR1 MGHRA, CDR2 YSYEKL. V shed 1 base and J 0 bases; nucleotides not matched to a gene: 10. Sequencing used immunoSEQ multiplex PCR; TCRdb keeps in-frame clones, though not all of them. The sample carries about 40,000 clones, approximately 70% recorded once. This chain uses TRBV4-1 with TRBJ2-1, with TRBD2 identical over 12 bases. Sequenced material: CD4+ T cells from PBMCs cultured without peptide, taken after COVID-19 vaccination. The TCR sequence derives from a human donor who received a COVID-19 vaccine. The CDR3 region has the DNA TGCGCCAGCAGCCAAGTGGGTCTAGCGGGGGGGCCAAGCTCCTACAATGAGCAGTTCTTC. Translation: CASSQVGLAGGPSSYNEQFF.